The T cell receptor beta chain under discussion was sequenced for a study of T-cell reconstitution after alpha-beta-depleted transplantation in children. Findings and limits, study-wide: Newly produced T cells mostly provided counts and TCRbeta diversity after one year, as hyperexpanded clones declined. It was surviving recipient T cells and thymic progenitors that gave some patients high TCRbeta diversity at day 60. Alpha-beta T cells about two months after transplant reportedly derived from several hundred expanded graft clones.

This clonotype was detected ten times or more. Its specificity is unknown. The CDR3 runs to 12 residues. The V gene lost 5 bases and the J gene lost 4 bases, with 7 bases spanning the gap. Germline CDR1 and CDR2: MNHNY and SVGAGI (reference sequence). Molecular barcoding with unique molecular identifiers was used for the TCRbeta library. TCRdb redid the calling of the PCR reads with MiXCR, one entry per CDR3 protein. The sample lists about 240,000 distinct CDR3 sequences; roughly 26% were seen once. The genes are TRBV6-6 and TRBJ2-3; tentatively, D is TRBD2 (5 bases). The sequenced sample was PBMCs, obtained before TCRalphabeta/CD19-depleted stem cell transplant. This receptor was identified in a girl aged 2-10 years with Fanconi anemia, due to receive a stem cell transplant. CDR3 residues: CASSTSSDTQYF. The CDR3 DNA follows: TGTGCCAGCAGTACTAGTTCAGATACGCAGTATTTT.